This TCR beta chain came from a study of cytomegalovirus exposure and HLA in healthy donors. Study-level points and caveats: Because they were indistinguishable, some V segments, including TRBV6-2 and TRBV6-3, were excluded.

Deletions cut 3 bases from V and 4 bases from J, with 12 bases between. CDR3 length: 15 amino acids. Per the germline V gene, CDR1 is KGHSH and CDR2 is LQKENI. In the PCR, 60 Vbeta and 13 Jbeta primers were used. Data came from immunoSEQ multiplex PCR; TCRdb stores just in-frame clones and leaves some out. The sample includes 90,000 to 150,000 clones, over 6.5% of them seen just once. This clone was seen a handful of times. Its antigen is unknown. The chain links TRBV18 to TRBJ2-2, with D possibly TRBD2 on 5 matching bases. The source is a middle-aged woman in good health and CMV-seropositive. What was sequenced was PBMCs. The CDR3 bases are TGTGCCAGCTCACCGCTTAATGGAGGCACCGGGGAGCTGTTTTTT. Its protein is CASSPLNGGTGELFF. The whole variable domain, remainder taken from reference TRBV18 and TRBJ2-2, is NAGVMQNPRHLVRRRGQEARLRCSPMKGHSHVYWYRQLPEEGLKFMVYLQKENIIDESGMPKERFSAEFPKEGPSILRIQQVVRGDSAAYFCASSPLNGGTGELFFGEGSRLTVL.